This is a list of T cell receptor beta chains from one sample in a study of T cell changes during pregnancy in multiple sclerosis. Produced via immunoSEQ multiplex PCR; TCRdb's table is partial and in-frame only. The sample includes over 45,000 clones, 80% to 95% of them seen just once. The sample here was peripheral blood, taken in the third trimester of pregnancy. These receptors were taken from a female donor with multiple sclerosis, enrolled in a pregnancy study. The CDR3 runs from the conserved cysteine through the conserved F or W. The size field is filled for only some rows; it gives once, few, many or a size class.

size,length,J,V,CDR3
-,14,TRBJ1-1,TRBV10-2,CASSGQALNTEAFF
-,11,TRBJ1-4,TRBV6-1,CASRRGEKLFF
-,14,TRBJ1-4,TRBV28,CASSLGGSNEKLFF
-,13,TRBJ1-2,TRBV7-9,CASSPRDRYGYTF
-,18,TRBJ2-5,TRBV7-9,CASSLAGGGPQTEETQYF
-,16,TRBJ2-5,TRBV4-3,CASSQGPAGGGETQYF
-,14,TRBJ2-2,TRBV5-6,CASSLDKNTGELFF
-,21,TRBJ2-1,TRBV18,CASSTSLGAVPGASSYNEQFF
-,14,TRBJ2-1,TRBV2,CASQGRLAHNEQFF
-,13,TRBJ1-2,TRBV5-8,CASSRGRSYGYTF
-,15,TRBJ2-7,TRBV10-3,CAISQDGSGAGGQYF
-,14,TRBJ1-2,TRBV19,CASSTLGGANGYTF
-,15,TRBJ2-2,TRBV7-7,CASSPTGMVTGELFF
-,14,TRBJ2-1,TRBV19,CASQGTSGYNEQFF
-,17,TRBJ2-2,TRBV2,CASSEDPEAEHGGELFF
once,14,TRBJ1-2,TRBV9,CASSRTGVNYGYTF
-,15,TRBJ2-3,TRBV27,CASSLGLAGADTQYF
-,13,TRBJ2-2,TRBV7-3,CASSLGHTGELFF
-,14,TRBJ2-1,TRBV6-5,CASRLLAGLNEQFF
-,13,TRBJ2-1,TRBV27,CASSLSITLEQFF
-,15,TRBJ2-5,TRBV28,CASSFPGTSQETQYF
-,16,TRBJ2-3,TRBV19,CASSTGLAGEFDTQYF